One and the same sample provided the 21 T cell receptor beta chains below, sequenced in a study of blood T cell repertoires in COVID-19 (TCRdb year 2020). Preparation of the library involved the immunoSEQ multiplex PCR assay. The table comes from immuneACCESS by way of TCRdb, which keeps in-frame sequences with V and J called. Part of the clones is missing from these tables; in studies checked, under half for an unresolved V gene and the rest for unknown reasons. Within this sample are about 48,000 clones, with approximately 83% of them counted one time only. Roughly three fifths of the sample comes from the top ten. Specimen: peripheral blood. The receptors come from a man between 70 and 80 years old with acute or convalescent COVID-19.

The chain joins TRBV19 to TRBJ2-6; 8 bases are shared with TRBD1. The junction had 6 bases not matched to a gene; V was cut back by 5 bases and J by 0 bases. CDR3 length: 17 amino acids. Germline V lookup: CDR1 LNHDA, CDR2 SQIVND (reference sequence). CDR3 in DNA: TGTGCCAGTAGTCCCGGGACAGGTCCCTCTGGGGCCAACGTCCTGACTTTC. This codes for CASSPGTGPSGANVLTF.

The chain is built from TRBV27 and TRBJ2-1, with D perhaps TRBD2 (6 bases). The CDR3 totals 15 residues. V lost 6 bases to trimming and J lost 1 base, with 13 bases between them. The germline V gene encodes CDR1 MNHEY and CDR2 SMNVEV (reference sequence). The CDR3 DNA is TGTGCCAGCAGCCATGATAGCGGATCCTACAATGAGCAGTTCTTC. Translated: CASSHDSGSYNEQFF.

This clone was seen a few times. The chain combines TRBV4-1 with TRBJ1-1; possible D gene TRBD1, 6 bases. The CDR3 loop spans 13 amino acids. Deletions cut 4 bases from V and 3 bases from J, with 9 bases between. Per germline, CDR1 MGHRA and CDR2 YSYEKL. Here the CDR3 DNA reads TGCGCCAGCAGCCCACAGGGAGACACTGAAGCTTTCTTT. It codes for CASSPQGDTEAFF.

In this sample, this clone turned up once. This chain joins TRBV19 and TRBJ2-3; TRBD1 matches 8 bases. This CDR3 is built from 15 residues. V was pared by 8 bases and J by 1 base, with 8 bases of the junction left unmatched. Germline lookup yields CDR1 LNHDA and CDR2 SQIVND (reference sequence). The CDR3 coding sequence is TGTGCCAGTTCCTCAGGGGGCATCGGCACAGATACGCAGTATTTT. Translation gives CASSSGGIGTDTQYF.

The chain is built from TRBV6-6 and TRBJ2-2; TRBD1 is a possible D gene (5 bases). CDR3 size: 18 residues. CDR1 is MNHNY, CDR2 SVGAGI, per germline (reference sequence). V gave up 5 bases and J gave up 2 bases, with 21 bases separating them. This CDR3 is CASSPDPPYRFNTGELFF. The CDR3 DNA sequence: TGTGCCAGCAGTCCGGACCCCCCGTACAGGTTCAACACCGGGGAGCTGTTTTTT.

The rearrangement links TRBV5-1 to TRBJ2-1, with 8 bases matching TRBD1. The CDR3 is 15 residues long. Germline V gene lookup returns CDR1 SGHRS and CDR2 YFSETQ. V shed 4 bases, J shed 6 bases, and the junction held 9 bases outside the gene matches. The CDR3 here is CASSQDRGGINEQFF. CDR3 DNA sequence: TGCGCCAGCAGCCAAGACAGGGGCGGCATCAATGAGCAGTTCTTC.

The sample holds one count of this clone. The chain is built from TRBV19 and TRBJ1-6; maybe TRBD1 (5 bases). CDR3 length: 15 residues. CDR1 is LNHDA and CDR2 is SQIVND in the germline V gene (reference sequence). The ends were cut back, 1 base at V and 7 bases at J, with 11 bases in the middle. The DNA for the CDR3 is TGTGCCAGTAGTATAGGAGGCAGGGCCAATTCACCCCTCCACTTT. This codes for CASSIGGRANSPLHF.

The J gene is TRBJ1-2, the V gene TRBV6-1; the D gene is possibly TRBD1 (5 bases). V dropped 0 bases and J dropped 6 bases, with 11 bases sitting between them. Germline V lookup: CDR1 MNHNS, CDR2 SASEGT. There are 14 residues in the CDR3. For the CDR3, the DNA is TGTGCCAGCAGTGAAGCGTTAGGAGGGGATGGCTACACCTTC. This sequence encodes CASSEALGGDGYTF.

The V gene is TRBV18, the J gene TRBJ1-6; 7 nucleotides line up with TRBD1. With 7 bases clipped from V and 7 bases from J, the junction kept 7 bases outside the gene matches. The CDR3 spans 14 residues. Germline CDR1 KGHSH, CDR2 LQKENI. CDR3 sequence: CASFAGQQNSPLHF. Written as DNA, the CDR3 is TGTGCCAGCTTCGCGGGACAGCAAAATTCACCCCTCCACTTT.

The chain has TRBV4-1 and TRBJ1-2, with 7 bases aligning to TRBD1. Per germline, CDR1 MGHRA and CDR2 YSYEKL. The CDR3 has 16 amino acids. The V gene end was trimmed by 0 bases and the J gene end by 5 bases; junction bases not matched to a gene: 9. The CDR3 sequence: CASSQESLQGVYGYTF. CDR3 sequence (DNA): TGCGCCAGCAGCCAAGAGTCCCTGCAGGGGGTTTATGGCTACACCTTC.

The rearrangement uses TRBV3-1 (or the pseudogene TRBV3-2) and TRBJ1-5, with D uncertain. Trimming took off 1 base at V and 1 base at J, with 8 bases between the two ends. Germline CDR1 and CDR2: LGHDT and YNNKEL (reference sequence). This CDR3 has 15 amino acids. CDR3 region: CASSQGGNSNQPQHF. The CDR3 region has the DNA TGTGCCAGCAGCCAAGGCGGGAACAGCAATCAGCCCCAGCATTTT.

The CDR3 here is CASSQQVNTEAFF. The CDR3 bases are TGTGCCAGCAGTCAACAGGTTAACACTGAAGCTTTCTTT. The gene calls are TRBV6-2 or TRBV6-3 and TRBJ1-1; possible D gene TRBD1, 5 bases. V was cut by 5 bases and J by 2 bases, with 9 bases left in between. This CDR3 comprises 13 residues. Germline CDR1 and CDR2: MNHEY and SVGEGT.

This clone was found once. The V gene is TRBV29-1, the J gene TRBJ2-7; 12 bases line up with TRBD2. The CDR3 contains 19 residues. CDR1 and CDR2 from the germline V gene are SQVTM and ANQGSEA. V gave up 0 bases and J gave up 3 bases; unmatched junction bases: 15. Written as DNA, the CDR3 is TGCAGCGTTGAAGATCTGGGACTAGCGGGTTTTCCCCTGAACTACGAGCAGTACTTC. Its protein product is CSVEDLGLAGFPLNYEQYF.

The rearrangement links TRBV7-2 to TRBJ1-2, with TRBD1 matching 7 bases. The CDR3 is 15 residues long. Germline V lookup: CDR1 SGHTA, CDR2 FQGNSA. V lost 4 bases, J lost 8 bases, and 13 bases stayed unmatched. Written as DNA, the CDR3 is TGTGCCAGCAGCTCACGCACAGGGGCCAGCAGGGGCTACACCTTC. This translates into CASSSRTGASRGYTF.

The CDR3 DNA is TGTGCCACTCTGGGACAGGGCATTGAGACCCAGTACTTC. It translates to CATLGQGIETQYF. The chain is built from TRBV28 and TRBJ2-5; 9 positions match TRBD1. The CDR3 consists of 13 residues. The V and J ends lost 10 bases and 5 bases, in that order; junction bases with no gene match: 8. Germline CDR1 reads MDHEN; CDR2 reads SYDVKM.

The V and J genes are TRBV14 and TRBJ1-3; D may be TRBD1 (5 bases). The V end was cut by 1 base, the J end by 2 bases, with 6 bases between. This CDR3 contains 14 residues. Germline CDR1 is SGHDN and CDR2 is FVKESK. CDR3 sequence (DNA): TGTGCCAGCAGCCAAGCCAGGGCTGGAAACACCATATATTTT. This codes for CASSQARAGNTIYF.

The rearrangement links TRBV21-1 to TRBJ2-3; the DNA was not compared with TRBD2, the D call given in the table. TRBV21-1 is a pseudogene locus. The CDR3 runs 14 residues. CDR3 sequence reads: CASRPSGHTDTQYF. CDR3 bases: TGTGCCAGCAGACCTAGCGGACACACAGATACGCAGTATTTT.

This chain uses TRBV5-5 with TRBJ1-4; unclear D gene. CDR3 size: 14 residues. CDR1 is SGHKS and CDR2 is YYEKEE in the germline V gene (reference sequence). Trimming removed 0 bases at V and 8 bases at J, with 11 bases between. DNA of the CDR3: TGTGCCAGCAGCTTGGCCGGGGAGGAGGAAAAACTGTTTTTT. This sequence encodes CASSLAGEEEKLFF.

The chain carries TRBV29-1 and TRBJ2-2, with 13 nucleotides matching TRBD2. J gave up 3 bases and V 7 bases, and 2 bases lay outside the gene matches. CDR3 size: 14 residues. Looked up from germline, CDR1 is SQVTM and CDR2 is ANQGSEA. CDR3 DNA sequence: TGCAGCGCTGGGACTAGCGGGGACACCGGGGAGCTGTTTTTT. This gives the protein CSAGTSGDTGELFF.

The chain employs TRBV19 and TRBJ1-5; 8 bases are a match to TRBD1. Looked up from germline, CDR1 is LNHDA and CDR2 is SQIVND (reference sequence). The CDR3 totals 18 residues. V was clipped by 3 bases and J by 1 base; unmatched bases: 11. In nucleotides, the CDR3 is TGTGCCAGTAGTATCCGTACCGGACAGGGACGAAGCAATCAGCCCCAGCATTTT. Encoded protein: CASSIRTGQGRSNQPQHF.

The rearrangement joins TRBV25-1 to TRBJ1-5; unclear D gene. The V and J ends lost 1 base and 7 bases respectively, with 14 bases between them. Germline V CDR1 and CDR2: MGHDK, SYGVNS. CDR3 size: 15 residues. CDR3 sequence reads: CASSEFVGVGQPQHF. The CDR3 region has the DNA TGTGCCAGCAGTGAATTCGTGGGTGTGGGCCAGCCCCAGCATTTT.